Presented here are 9 T cell receptor beta chains from one specimen sequenced in a study of OX40 agonist ivuxolimab in advanced cancers. The protocol was immunoSEQ multiplex PCR, while the TCRdb copy is restricted to in-frame clones and leaves out a portion. This table has over 35,000 clones, 70% to 90% appearing once. Sequenced material: CD4+ or CD8+ T cells sorted from blood, taken in a trial of the OX40 agonist ivuxolimab. The source is an adult with an advanced solid tumor such as melanoma, head and neck, liver or kidney cancer.

The V and J genes are TRBV6-1 and TRBJ2-1; D might be TRBD1 or TRBD2, each matching 5 bases. The CDR3 length is 12 residues. Germline CDR1 and CDR2: MNHNS and SASEGT. Deletions cut 7 bases from V and 6 bases from J, with 10 bases between. In DNA form, the CDR3 reads TGTGCCAGCATTCGGGGACCCAATGAGCAGTTCTTC. Its translation: CASIRGPNEQFF.

V gene TRBV7-8 combines with J gene TRBJ1-3; D is unresolved. CDR3 length equals 16 residues. V was clipped by 3 bases and J by 3 bases, with 15 bases between them. Germline V gives CDR1 SGHVS, CDR2 FQNEAQ. CDR3 DNA: TGTGCCAGCAGCTTCAGTCGGGGTTTGGTTGGAAACACCATATATTTT. This codes for CASSFSRGLVGNTIYF.

The chain carries TRBV6-1 and TRBJ1-2; D is ambiguous. V shed 6 bases and J shed 6 bases, with 11 bases lying between them. From germline, CDR1 is MNHNS and CDR2 SASEGT. The CDR3 contains 12 residues. The CDR3 here is CASRDSWDGYTF. The CDR3 coding sequence is TGTGCCAGCAGGGATTCCTGGGATGGCTACACCTTC.

This clone occurred a few times. The chain links TRBV11-2 to TRBJ2-6, with 8 bases lining up with TRBD1. From germline, CDR1 is SGHAT and CDR2 FQNNGV. With V trimmed by 5 bases and J by 7 bases, 7 bases remained unmatched. This CDR3 has 15 amino acids. The DNA for the CDR3 is TGTGCCAGCAGCCCTAACAGGGGGTCCGCCAACGTCCTGACTTTC. It yields the protein CASSPNRGSANVLTF.

V is TRBV5-1 and J is TRBJ2-7, with D tentatively TRBD1 (5 bases). V gave up 2 bases and J gave up 5 bases, with 8 bases separating them. CDR1 is SGHRS, CDR2 YFSETQ, per germline. This CDR3 is built from 12 residues. The DNA of the CDR3 is TGCGCCAGCAGCTTAGGGGTGGACGAGCAGTACTTC. Its protein product is CASSLGVDEQYF.

The chain is built from TRBV11-3 and TRBJ2-1, with D maybe TRBD2 (7 bases). The V and J ends lost 5 bases and 2 bases respectively, with 16 bases between them. Germline V gene data show CDR1 as SGHNT and CDR2 as YENEEA. The CDR3 has 16 amino acids. DNA of the CDR3: TGTGCCAGCAGCCCGAGGGGGAGGGACACCTACAATGAGCAGTTCTTC. The encoded protein is CASSPRGRDTYNEQFF.

The chain recombines TRBV4-2 with TRBJ2-3; D is possibly TRBD2 (6 bases). This CDR3 is built from 19 residues. Looked up from germline, CDR1 is LGHNA and CDR2 is YNFKEQ. V shed 0 bases and J shed 2 bases, with 21 bases lying between them. The CDR3 is CASSQDLGRGPTLTDTQYF. CDR3 bases: TGTGCCAGCAGCCAAGACCTGGGGCGGGGCCCTACCCTCACAGATACGCAGTATTTT.

This clone was counted only a few times. Germline is not matched at one junction end, which may reflect a read error. This chain uses TRBV30 with TRBJ1-1; weak D call: TRBD1 (5 bases). Germline CDR1 and CDR2: GTSNPN and SVGIG (reference sequence). The length of the CDR3 is 11 residues. Here the CDR3 reads CACYHGTAAFF. In DNA, the CDR3 is TGTGCCTGTTACCATGGGACTGCAGCTTTCTTT.

This sequence joins TRBV9 and TRBJ2-7, with 9 bases fitting TRBD1. CDR1 is SGDLS and CDR2 is YYNGEE in the germline V gene. After removal of 3 bases from V and 1 base from J, the junction contained 5 bases not matched to a gene. The CDR3 totals 15 residues. CDR3 sequence: CASSAHGTGSYEQYF. The CDR3 DNA sequence: TGTGCCAGCAGCGCCCACGGGACAGGGTCCTACGAGCAGTACTTC.